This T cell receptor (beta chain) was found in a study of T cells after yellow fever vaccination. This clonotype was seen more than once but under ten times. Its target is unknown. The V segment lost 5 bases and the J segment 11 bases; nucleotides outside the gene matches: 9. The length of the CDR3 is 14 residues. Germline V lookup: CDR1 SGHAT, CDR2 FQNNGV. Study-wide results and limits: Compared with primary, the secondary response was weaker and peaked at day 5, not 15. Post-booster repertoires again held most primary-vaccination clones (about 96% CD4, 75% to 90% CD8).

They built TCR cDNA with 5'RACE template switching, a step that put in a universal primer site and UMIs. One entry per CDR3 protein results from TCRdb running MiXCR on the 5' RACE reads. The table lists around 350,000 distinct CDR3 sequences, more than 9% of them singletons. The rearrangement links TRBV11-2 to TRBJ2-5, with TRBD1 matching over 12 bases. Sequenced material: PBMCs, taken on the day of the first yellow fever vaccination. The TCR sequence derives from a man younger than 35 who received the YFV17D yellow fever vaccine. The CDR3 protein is CASSARDRGLPQYF. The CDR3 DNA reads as TGTGCCAGCAGCGCGAGGGACAGGGGGCTCCCACAGTACTTC.